Detailed here is one TCR beta chain. Its antigen is not identified. The entry originates in a study of shared clonotypes between healthy human individuals. Study-wide context: A donor's plate count was three for CD4 naive and three for CD4 memory; CD8 naive had two and CD8 memory one.

The table came from immunoSEQ multiplex PCR; TCRdb's copy has only in-frame clones and leaves some out. The sample shows more than 1,200,000 clones, about 98.5% of them seen only once. Study-wide findings and caveats: Donors were few, which limited the genetic and exposure-history diversity represented. Among donors, the sharing of clonotypes was expected to be influenced by sequencing depth.

The CDR3 consists of 15 residues. Germline values: CDR1 SGDLS, CDR2 YYNGEE. Between the trimmed V and J ends, which lost 2 bases and 0 bases, there was a span of 6 bases. The chain links TRBV9 to TRBJ2-6; no definite D call. The sequenced material came from naive CD4+ T cells sorted from blood. Subset denoted: CD45RA+ positively selected. The source is a man aged 25-45 years in good health. The CDR3 is CASSVQSSGANVLTF. The CDR3 DNA reads TGTGCCAGCAGCGTGCAGAGCTCTGGGGCCAACGTCCTGACTTTC.